The clone carrying this TCR beta chain was recorded only once. Repertoires were generated with immunoSEQ multiplex PCR, while TCRdb's copy carries only in-frame clones and drops some. This table holds under 250,000 clones, roughly 85% found once. J was trimmed by 4 bases and V by 3 bases; bases with no gene match: 9. The CDR3 has 16 residues. Germline CDR1 SGHAT, CDR2 FQNNGV. The sample originates from a study of blood T cell repertoires in COVID-19. For the study at large: The analysed material was cDNA or gDNA that came from T cells, B-cell-depleted T cells, or PBMCs.

Participant age was about 18 to 89 years, and participants resided in fewer than 25 US areas. In assigning cohorts, the study relied on participant-reported clinical history. The chain employs TRBV11-2 and TRBJ1-3; 7 nucleotides line up with TRBD1. The receptor comes from a woman between 45 and 65 years old with acute COVID-19. The sequencing input was PBMCs or T cells enriched from blood (not recorded which). In DNA form, the CDR3 reads TGTGCCAGCAGCTTCCGGGAGGGGGCGACGGGAAACACCATATATTTT. It specifies CASSFREGATGNTIYF. Using reference TRBV11-2 and TRBJ1-3 for the parts outside the CDR3, the full variable domain is EAGVAQSPRYKIIEKRQSVAFWCNPISGHATLYWYQQILGQGPKLLIQFQNNGVVDDSQLPKDRFSAERLKGVDSTLKIQPAKLEDSAVYLCASSFREGATGNTIYFGEGSWLTVV.